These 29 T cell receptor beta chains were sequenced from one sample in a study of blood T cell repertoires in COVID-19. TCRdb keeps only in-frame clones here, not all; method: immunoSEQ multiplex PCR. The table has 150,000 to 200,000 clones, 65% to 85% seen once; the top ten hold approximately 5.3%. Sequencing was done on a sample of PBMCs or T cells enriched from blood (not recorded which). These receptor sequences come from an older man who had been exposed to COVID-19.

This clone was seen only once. CDR3 coding DNA: TGTGCCAGTAGTGCCCGGACAGGCGGAGGTCAGCCCCAGCATTTT. This sequence encodes CASSARTGGGQPQHF. J is TRBJ1-5 and V is TRBV19, with 7 bases aligning to TRBD1. Per the germline V gene, CDR1 is LNHDA and CDR2 is SQIVND (reference sequence). Unmatched junction bases numbered 10, after V lost 5 bases and J lost 6 bases. CDR3 length: 15 residues.

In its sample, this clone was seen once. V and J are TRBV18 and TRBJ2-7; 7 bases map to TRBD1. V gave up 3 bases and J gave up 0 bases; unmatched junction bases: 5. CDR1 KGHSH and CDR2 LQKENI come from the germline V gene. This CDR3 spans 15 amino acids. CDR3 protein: CASSPRQGSSYEQYF. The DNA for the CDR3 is TGTGCCAGCTCACCTAGACAGGGCTCCTCCTACGAGCAGTACTTC.

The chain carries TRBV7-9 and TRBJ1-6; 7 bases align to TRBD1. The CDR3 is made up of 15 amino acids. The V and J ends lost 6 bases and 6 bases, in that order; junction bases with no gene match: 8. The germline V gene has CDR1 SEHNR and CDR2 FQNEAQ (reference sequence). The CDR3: CASSSPGQINSPLHF. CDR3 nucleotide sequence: TGTGCCAGCAGTTCTCCGGGACAGATTAATTCACCCCTCCACTTT.

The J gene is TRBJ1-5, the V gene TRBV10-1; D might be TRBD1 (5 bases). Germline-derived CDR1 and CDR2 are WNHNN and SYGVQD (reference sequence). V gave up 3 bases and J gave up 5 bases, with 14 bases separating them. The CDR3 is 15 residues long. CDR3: CASSDSQGLHQPQHF. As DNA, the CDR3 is TGCGCCAGCAGTGATTCCCAGGGTCTCCATCAGCCCCAGCATTTT.

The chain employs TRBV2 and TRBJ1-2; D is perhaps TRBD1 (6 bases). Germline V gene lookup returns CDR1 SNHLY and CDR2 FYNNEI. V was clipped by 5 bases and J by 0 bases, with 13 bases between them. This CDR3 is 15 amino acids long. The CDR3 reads CASSRQDSANYGYTF. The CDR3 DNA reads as TGTGCCAGCAGTCGTCAGGACAGCGCTAACTATGGCTACACCTTC.

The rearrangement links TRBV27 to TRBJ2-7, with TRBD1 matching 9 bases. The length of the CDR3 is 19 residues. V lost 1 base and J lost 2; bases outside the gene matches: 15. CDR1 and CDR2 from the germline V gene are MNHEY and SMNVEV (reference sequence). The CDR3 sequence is CASSLFRGTGFGPTYEQYF. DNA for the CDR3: TGTGCCAGCAGTTTATTTCGGGGGACAGGGTTTGGCCCTACCTACGAGCAGTACTTC.

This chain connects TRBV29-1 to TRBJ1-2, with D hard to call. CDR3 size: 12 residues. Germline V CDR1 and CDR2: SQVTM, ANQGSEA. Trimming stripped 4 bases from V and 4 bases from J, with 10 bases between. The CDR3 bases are TGCAGCGTTGGTGAGGGAGGCTATGGCTACACCTTC. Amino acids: CSVGEGGYGYTF.

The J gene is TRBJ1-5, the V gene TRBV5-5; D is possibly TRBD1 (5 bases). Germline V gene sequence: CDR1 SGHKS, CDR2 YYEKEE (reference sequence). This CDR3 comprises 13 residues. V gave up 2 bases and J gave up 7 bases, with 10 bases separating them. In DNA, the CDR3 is TGTGCCAGCAGCTTCTCAGGGTTACAGCCCCAGCATTTT. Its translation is CASSFSGLQPQHF.

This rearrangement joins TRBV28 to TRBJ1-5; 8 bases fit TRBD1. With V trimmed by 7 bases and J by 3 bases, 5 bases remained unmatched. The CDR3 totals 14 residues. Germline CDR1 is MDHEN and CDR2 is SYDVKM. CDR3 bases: TGTGCCAGCAAGCCCCAGGGGGCCAATCAGCCCCAGCATTTT. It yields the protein CASKPQGANQPQHF.

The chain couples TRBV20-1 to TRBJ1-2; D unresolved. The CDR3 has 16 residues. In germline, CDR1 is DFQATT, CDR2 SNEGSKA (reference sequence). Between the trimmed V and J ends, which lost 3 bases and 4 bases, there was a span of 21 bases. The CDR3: CSASRSGQGGSYGYTF. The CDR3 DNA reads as TGCAGTGCTAGTAGAAGCGGGCAAGGTGGTAGCTATGGCTACACCTTC.

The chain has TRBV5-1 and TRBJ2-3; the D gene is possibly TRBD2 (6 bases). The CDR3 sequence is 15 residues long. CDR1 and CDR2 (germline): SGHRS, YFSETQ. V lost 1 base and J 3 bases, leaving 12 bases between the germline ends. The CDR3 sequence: CASSLPPGGTDTQYF. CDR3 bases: TGCGCCAGCAGCTTGCCCCCCGGGGGAACAGATACGCAGTATTTT. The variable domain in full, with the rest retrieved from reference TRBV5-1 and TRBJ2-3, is KAGVTQTPRYLIKTRGQQVTLSCSPISGHRSVSWYQQTPGQGLQFLFEYFSETQRNKGNFPGRFSGRQFSNSRSEMNVSTLELGDSALYLCASSLPPGGTDTQYFGPGTRLTVL.

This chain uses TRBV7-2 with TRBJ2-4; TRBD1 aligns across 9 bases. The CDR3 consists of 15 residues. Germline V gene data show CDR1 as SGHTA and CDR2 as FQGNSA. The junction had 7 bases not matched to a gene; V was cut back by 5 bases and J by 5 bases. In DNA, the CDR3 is TGTGCCAGCAGCCCCAGAACAGGGGGCGAAAACATTCAGTACTTC. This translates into CASSPRTGGENIQYF. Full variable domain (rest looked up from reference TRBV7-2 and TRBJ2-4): GAGVSQSPSNKVTEKGKDVELRCDPISGHTALYWYRQSLGQGLEFLIYFQGNSAPDKSGLPSDRFSAERTGGSVSTLTIQRTQQEDSAVYLCASSPRTGGENIQYFGAGTRLSVL.

The CDR3 sequence is CASSSRLEAFDEQFF. CDR3 sequence (DNA): TGTGCCAGCAGCTCCCGACTAGAGGCCTTCGATGAGCAGTTCTTC. The chain links TRBV5-4 to TRBJ2-1; D is possibly TRBD2 (6 bases). This CDR3 comprises 15 residues. Trimming took off 3 bases at V and 8 bases at J, with 18 bases between the two ends. Germline values: CDR1 SGHNT, CDR2 YYREEE (reference sequence).

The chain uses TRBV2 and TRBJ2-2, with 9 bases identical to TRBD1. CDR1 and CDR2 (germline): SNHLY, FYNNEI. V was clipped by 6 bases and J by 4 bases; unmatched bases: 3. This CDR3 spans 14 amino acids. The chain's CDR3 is CASRGDRATGELFF. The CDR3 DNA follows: TGTGCCAGCAGGGGGGACAGGGCCACCGGGGAGCTGTTTTTT.

The chain's CDR3 is CASSIRGVQGAIYEQYF. CDR3 nucleotides: TGTGCCAGTAGTATACGTGGGGTCCAGGGGGCGATCTACGAGCAGTACTTC. V usage is TRBV19 and J usage is TRBJ2-7; 8 bases are shared with TRBD1. With V trimmed by 2 bases and J by 3 bases, 12 bases remained unmatched. The CDR3 is 17 amino acids. CDR1 and CDR2 (germline): LNHDA, SQIVND (reference sequence).

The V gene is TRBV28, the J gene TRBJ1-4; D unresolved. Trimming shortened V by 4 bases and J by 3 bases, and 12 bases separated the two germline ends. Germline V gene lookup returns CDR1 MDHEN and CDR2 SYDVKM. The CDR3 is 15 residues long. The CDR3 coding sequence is TGTGCCAGCAGTTCTTACAGACCCGCTAATGAAAAACTGTTTTTT. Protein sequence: CASSSYRPANEKLFF.

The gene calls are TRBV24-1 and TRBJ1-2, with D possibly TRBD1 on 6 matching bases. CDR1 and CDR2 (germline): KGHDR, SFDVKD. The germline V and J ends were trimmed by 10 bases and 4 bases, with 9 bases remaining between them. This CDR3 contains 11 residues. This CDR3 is CATDRRYGYTF. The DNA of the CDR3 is TGTGCCACGGACAGACGCTATGGCTACACCTTC.

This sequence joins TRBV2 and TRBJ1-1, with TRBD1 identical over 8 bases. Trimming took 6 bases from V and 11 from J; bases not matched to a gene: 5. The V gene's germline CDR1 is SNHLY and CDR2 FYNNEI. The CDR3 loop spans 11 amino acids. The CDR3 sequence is CASRTGAGAFF. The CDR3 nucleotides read TGTGCCAGCAGGACAGGGGCGGGGGCTTTCTTT.

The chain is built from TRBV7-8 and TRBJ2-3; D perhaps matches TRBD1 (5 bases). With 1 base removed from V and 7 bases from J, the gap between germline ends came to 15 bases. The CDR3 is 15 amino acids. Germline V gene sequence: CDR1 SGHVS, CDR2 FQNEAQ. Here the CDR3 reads CASSLVRGTSNTQYF. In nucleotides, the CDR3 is TGTGCCAGCAGCTTAGTAAGGGGCACAAGTAATACGCAGTATTTT. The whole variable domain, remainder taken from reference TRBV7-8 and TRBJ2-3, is GAGVSQSPRYKVAKRGQDVALRCDPISGHVSLFWYQQALGQGPEFLTYFQNEAQLDKSGLPSDRFFAERPEGSVSTLKIQRTQQEDSAVYLCASSLVRGTSNTQYFGPGTRLTVL.

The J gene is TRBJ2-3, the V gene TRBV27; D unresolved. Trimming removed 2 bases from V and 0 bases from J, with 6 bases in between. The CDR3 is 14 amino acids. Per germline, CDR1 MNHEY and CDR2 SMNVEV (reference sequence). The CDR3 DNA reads TGTGCCAGCAGTTTAGAACTAAGCACAGATACGCAGTATTTT. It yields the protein CASSLELSTDTQYF.

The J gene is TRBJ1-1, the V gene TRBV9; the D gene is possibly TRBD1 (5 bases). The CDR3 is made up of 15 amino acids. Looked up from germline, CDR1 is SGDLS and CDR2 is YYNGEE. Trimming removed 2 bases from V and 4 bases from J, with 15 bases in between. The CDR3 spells CASSVFGGDPTEAFF. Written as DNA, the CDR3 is TGTGCCAGCAGCGTTTTTGGAGGGGATCCCACTGAAGCTTTCTTT.

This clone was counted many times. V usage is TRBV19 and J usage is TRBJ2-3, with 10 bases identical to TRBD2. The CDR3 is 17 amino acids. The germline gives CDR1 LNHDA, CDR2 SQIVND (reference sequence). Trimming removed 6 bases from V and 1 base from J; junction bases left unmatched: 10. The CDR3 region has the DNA TGTGCCAGTAGCCCAGCGGGGGGGCTGGTTGGCACAGATACGCAGTATTTT. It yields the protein CASSPAGGLVGTDTQYF.

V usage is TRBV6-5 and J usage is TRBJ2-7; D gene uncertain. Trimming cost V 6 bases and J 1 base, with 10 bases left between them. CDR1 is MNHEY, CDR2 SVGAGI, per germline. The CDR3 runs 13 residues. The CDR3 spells CASSVASSYEQYF. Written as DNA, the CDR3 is TGTGCCAGCAGCGTAGCTAGTTCCTACGAGCAGTACTTC.

DNA for the CDR3: TGTGCCAGCAGCCAAGGGACAGGGGGGAGGCAGCCCCAGCATTTT. Translation: CASSQGTGGRQPQHF. The chain links TRBV3-1 (or the pseudogene TRBV3-2) to TRBJ1-5, with 10 positions matching TRBD1. Losses at the gene ends were 1 base for V and 7 bases for J; bases not matched to a gene: 4. In germline, CDR1 is LGHDT, CDR2 YNNKEL (reference sequence). The CDR3 covers 15 residues.

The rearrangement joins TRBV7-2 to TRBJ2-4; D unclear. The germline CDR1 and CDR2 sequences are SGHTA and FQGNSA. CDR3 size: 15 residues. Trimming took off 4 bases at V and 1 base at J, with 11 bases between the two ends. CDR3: CASSYLDLAKNIQYF. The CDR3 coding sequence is TGTGCCAGCAGCTATCTAGATCTGGCCAAAAACATTCAGTACTTC.

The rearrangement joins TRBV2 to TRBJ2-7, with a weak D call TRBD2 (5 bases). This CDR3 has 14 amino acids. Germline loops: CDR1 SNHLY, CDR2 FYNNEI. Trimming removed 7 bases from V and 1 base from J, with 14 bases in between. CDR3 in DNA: TGTGCCAGCATGGCCAAAGGAGGTTCCTACGAGCAGTACTTC. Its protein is CASMAKGGSYEQYF.

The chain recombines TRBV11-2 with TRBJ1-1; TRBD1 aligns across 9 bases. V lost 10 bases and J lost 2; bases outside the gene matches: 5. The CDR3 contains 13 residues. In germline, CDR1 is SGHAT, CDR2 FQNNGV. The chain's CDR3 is CATAGQGNTEAFF. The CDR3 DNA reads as TGTGCCACGGCGGGACAGGGAAACACTGAAGCTTTCTTT. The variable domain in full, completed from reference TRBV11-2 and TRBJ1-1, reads EAGVAQSPRYKIIEKRQSVAFWCNPISGHATLYWYQQILGQGPKLLIQFQNNGVVDDSQLPKDRFSAERLKGVDSTLKIQPAKLEDSAVYLCATAGQGNTEAFFGQGTRLTVV.

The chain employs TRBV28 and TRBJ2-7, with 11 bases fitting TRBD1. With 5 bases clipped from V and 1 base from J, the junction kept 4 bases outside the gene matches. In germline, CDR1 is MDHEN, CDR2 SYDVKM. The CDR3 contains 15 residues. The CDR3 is CASSPGTGGSYEQYF. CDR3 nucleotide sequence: TGTGCCAGCAGTCCCGGGACAGGGGGATCCTACGAGCAGTACTTC.

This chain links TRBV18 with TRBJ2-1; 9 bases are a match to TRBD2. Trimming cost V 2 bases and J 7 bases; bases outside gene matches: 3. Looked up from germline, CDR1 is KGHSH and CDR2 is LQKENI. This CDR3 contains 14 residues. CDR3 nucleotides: TGTGCCAGCTCACCAAGGACTAGCGTTAATGAGCAGTTCTTC. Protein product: CASSPRTSVNEQFF.